Each of the 26 T cell receptor beta chains below was sequenced from the same sample in a study of blood T cell repertoires in COVID-19 (dated by TCRdb to between 2020 and 2021). Library generation was performed with the immunoSEQ multiplex PCR assay. Held by TCRdb, this immuneACCESS table contains in-frame sequences only and omits some clones. Under half of the omission traces to an unresolved V gene where checked; the cause of the rest is unknown. The sample table shows a few hundred thousand clones, and around nine tenths are seen once. Roughly an eighth of the sample goes to the ten largest clones. The sequenced material came from peripheral blood. These receptors all stem from an older woman with acute or convalescent COVID-19.

The genes are TRBV27 and TRBJ2-7, with TRBD2 matching 12 bases. The CDR3 loop spans 12 amino acids. J was trimmed by 7 bases and V by 10 bases; bases with no gene match: 5. CDR1 is MNHEY, CDR2 SMNVEV, per germline (reference sequence). The DNA of the CDR3 is TGTGCCACAAACGGACTAGCGGGGGAGCAGTACTTC. Protein sequence: CATNGLAGEQYF.

Written as DNA, the CDR3 is TGTGCCAGCAGTATTACGGGGGGCGAGGAGCAGTACTTC. It yields the protein CASSITGGEEQYF. The chain combines TRBV5-5 with TRBJ2-7; the D gene is possibly TRBD2 (7 bases). This CDR3 is 13 amino acids long. Per the germline V gene, CDR1 is SGHKS and CDR2 is YYEKEE (reference sequence). The V end lost 5 bases, the J end lost 7 bases, and 16 bases lay between the germline ends.

This clone appeared once. The sample has other DNA sequences that encode this CDR3 too. The V call is TRBV4-3, the J call TRBJ2-7, with 10 bases matching TRBD1. The J segment lost 3 bases and the V segment lost 2 bases, leaving 1 base of the junction unmatched. The germline V gene encodes CDR1 LGHNA and CDR2 YSLEER. The CDR3 covers 14 residues. CDR3 sequence reads: CASSQWTGGYEQYF. The CDR3 DNA reads TGCGCCAGCAGCCAATGGACAGGGGGCTACGAGCAGTACTTC.

The chain links TRBV30 to TRBJ1-3; D call uncertain. This CDR3 comprises 14 residues. Germline V CDR1 and CDR2: GTSNPN, SVGIG (reference sequence). The V end was cut by 2 bases, the J end by 2 bases, with 10 bases between. The DNA of the CDR3 is TGTGCCTGGAGTCCAACAAAGACTGGAAACACCATATATTTT. Encoded protein: CAWSPTKTGNTIYF.

The chain couples TRBV19 to TRBJ2-1; D not resolved. The CDR3 is 11 amino acids. Trimming left V 7 bases short and J 3 bases short, with 4 bases between. The germline V gene has CDR1 LNHDA and CDR2 SQIVND (reference sequence). This CDR3 is CASINYNEQFF. CDR3 sequence (DNA): TGTGCCAGTATTAACTACAATGAGCAGTTCTTC. Together with reference TRBV19 and TRBJ2-1, the CDR3 gives the full variable domain: DGGITQSPKYLFRKEGQNVTLSCEQNLNHDAMYWYRQDPGQGLRLIYYSQIVNDFQKGDIAEGYSVSREKKESFPLTVTSAQKNPTAFYLCASINYNEQFFGPGTRLTVL.

This clone occurred once. This chain links TRBV19 with TRBJ2-7, with TRBD2 as a possible D gene (6 bases). The germline V gene encodes CDR1 LNHDA and CDR2 SQIVND (reference sequence). Trimming removed 4 bases from V and 1 base from J, with 14 bases in between. The length of the CDR3 is 15 residues. CDR3 DNA sequence: TGTGCCAGTAGTACATCCGGGACTGTATCCTACGAGCAGTACTTC. This translates into CASSTSGTVSYEQYF. Full variable domain (missing parts from reference TRBV19 and TRBJ2-7): DGGITQSPKYLFRKEGQNVTLSCEQNLNHDAMYWYRQDPGQGLRLIYYSQIVNDFQKGDIAEGYSVSREKKESFPLTVTSAQKNPTAFYLCASSTSGTVSYEQYFGPGTRLTVT.

The chain is built from TRBV27 and TRBJ1-2; TRBD1 matches 10 bases. CDR1 is MNHEY and CDR2 is SMNVEV in the germline V gene (reference sequence). CDR3 length: 15 amino acids. After removal of 3 bases from V and 3 bases from J, the junction contained 4 bases not matched to a gene. CDR3 sequence (DNA): TGTGCCAGCAGTTTTGGACAGGGGGGACACTATGGCTACACCTTC. It yields the protein CASSFGQGGHYGYTF.

The V call is TRBV27, the J call TRBJ1-2; perhaps TRBD1 as D (6 bases). The CDR3 extends over 20 amino acids. Germline V gene lookup returns CDR1 MNHEY and CDR2 SMNVEV (reference sequence). V was pared by 2 bases and J by 4 bases, with 29 bases between. This chain's CDR3 is CASSLLPPLQGSLFGYGYTF. The CDR3, as DNA: TGTGCCAGCAGTTTACTCCCCCCCTTACAGGGTAGTTTATTTGGCTATGGCTACACCTTC.

The rearrangement links TRBV2 to TRBJ2-3; a weak D match, TRBD1 (6 bases). This CDR3 is built from 17 residues. V was pared by 6 bases and J by 3 bases, with 22 bases between. CDR1 and CDR2 (germline): SNHLY, FYNNEI. CDR3 DNA: TGTGCCAGCAGACGACAGGAATCGAGCGTAAGGACAGATACGCAGTATTTT. It specifies CASRRQESSVRTDTQYF.

This clone was seen only once. This chain uses TRBV6-5 with TRBJ2-1, with D tentatively TRBD1 (7 bases). This CDR3 has 15 amino acids. Between the trimmed V and J ends, which lost 7 bases and 4 bases, there was a span of 17 bases. Germline V gene data show CDR1 as MNHEY and CDR2 as SVGAGI. The CDR3 DNA reads as TGTGCCAGCAAAATGGAGGGGGCGAATTACAATGAGCAGTTCTTC. It codes for CASKMEGANYNEQFF.

The genes are TRBV7-9 and TRBJ2-7; 7 bases are shared with TRBD2. Trimming took 2 bases from V and 0 from J; bases not matched to a gene: 1. The CDR3 covers 14 residues. Germline V gene lookup returns CDR1 SEHNR and CDR2 FQNEAQ (reference sequence). DNA of the CDR3: TGTGCCAGCAGCTTATCTAGCGGCTCCTACGAGCAGTACTTC. Protein: CASSLSSGSYEQYF.

The rearrangement links TRBV24-1 to TRBJ1-1, with D maybe TRBD1 (5 bases). V lost 3 bases and J 11 bases, leaving 15 bases between the germline ends. Germline values: CDR1 KGHDR, CDR2 SFDVKD. The CDR3 consists of 13 residues. CDR3 nucleotide sequence: TGTGCCACCAGTGATGGGAGGGCCGGGGGGGCTTTCTTT. Translation gives CATSDGRAGGAFF.

V gene TRBV7-2 combines with J gene TRBJ2-2; no definite D call. This CDR3 comprises 15 residues. V lost 3 bases and J 1 base, leaving 9 bases between the germline ends. Looked up from germline, CDR1 is SGHTA and CDR2 is FQGNSA. CDR3 protein: CASSFQALNTGELFF. The CDR3 bases are TGTGCCAGCAGCTTTCAGGCTTTGAACACCGGGGAGCTGTTTTTT.

The chain recombines TRBV14 with TRBJ1-6; tentative D call: TRBD1 (5 bases). The V gene's germline CDR1 is SGHDN and CDR2 FVKESK. The CDR3 contains 14 residues. The V end was cut by 4 bases, the J end by 6 bases, with 10 bases between. CDR3 in DNA: TGTGCCAGCAGCCGCGAGACAGCTAATTCACCCCTCCACTTT. Residues: CASSRETANSPLHF.

The rearrangement links TRBV5-1 to TRBJ1-5; D unclear. The germline CDR1 and CDR2 sequences are SGHRS and YFSETQ. V dropped 0 bases and J dropped 7 bases, with 8 bases sitting between them. There are 13 residues in the CDR3. The CDR3 DNA sequence: TGCGCCAGCAGCTTGGACAAGTTCCAGCCCCAGCATTTT. Translation: CASSLDKFQPQHF.

About this clone itself: Other DNA variants within this sample encode the same CDR3. The V gene is TRBV7-2, the J gene TRBJ1-2; D is perhaps TRBD1 (5 bases). The CDR3 has 13 amino acids. V gave up 4 bases and J gave up 5 bases, with 11 bases separating them. Germline V lookup: CDR1 SGHTA, CDR2 FQGNSA. The CDR3 sequence is CASSSPRGYGYTF. The CDR3 nucleotides read TGTGCCAGCAGCTCCCCTAGGGGTTATGGCTACACCTTC. The variable domain in full, with the rest retrieved from reference TRBV7-2 and TRBJ1-2, is GAGVSQSPSNKVTEKGKDVELRCDPISGHTALYWYRQSLGQGLEFLIYFQGNSAPDKSGLPSDRFSAERTGGSVSTLTIQRTQQEDSAVYLCASSSPRGYGYTFGSGTRLTVV.

The V and J genes are TRBV7-9 and TRBJ2-6; a weak D match, TRBD2 (5 bases). CDR3 size: 16 residues. V was pared by 2 bases and J by 2 bases, with 10 bases between. Germline V gives CDR1 SEHNR, CDR2 FQNEAQ (reference sequence). The CDR3 nucleotides read TGTGCCAGCAGCTTAAATTCGGGGACTGGGGCCAACGTCCTGACTTTC. It translates to CASSLNSGTGANVLTF.

J is TRBJ1-1 and V is TRBV24-1; 9 bases are shared with TRBD1. The CDR3 has 14 amino acids. In germline, CDR1 is KGHDR, CDR2 SFDVKD. The junction had 4 bases not matched to a gene; V was cut back by 4 bases and J by 5 bases. This CDR3 reads CATSDPGTGTEAFF. The CDR3 region has the DNA TGTGCCACCAGTGACCCCGGGACAGGGACTGAAGCTTTCTTT.

The genes are TRBV7-9 and TRBJ1-6, with D uncertain. This CDR3 spans 14 amino acids. The V end was cut by 4 bases, the J end by 5 bases, with 9 bases between. The V gene's germline CDR1 is SEHNR and CDR2 FQNEAQ (reference sequence). The CDR3 loop is CASSSLVDNSPLHF. The CDR3 region has the DNA TGTGCCAGCAGCTCCCTTGTTGATAATTCACCCCTCCACTTT.

The V and J genes are TRBV14 and TRBJ1-2; D ambiguous. Germline V CDR1 and CDR2: SGHDN, FVKESK. The CDR3 spans 13 residues. Trimming pared 4 bases from V and 0 bases from J, leaving 6 bases between. CDR3 in amino acids: CASSPDTNYGYTF. In DNA, the CDR3 is TGTGCCAGCAGCCCAGACACTAACTATGGCTACACCTTC.

The chain uses TRBV27 and TRBJ2-2; 7 bases line up with TRBD2. V gave up 7 bases and J gave up 4 bases; unmatched junction bases: 9. The CDR3 runs to 15 residues. In germline, CDR1 is MNHEY, CDR2 SMNVEV (reference sequence). CDR3 DNA sequence: TGTGCCAGCACCCCTCCTTCGGGGGGCACCGGGGAGCTGTTTTTT. This codes for CASTPPSGGTGELFF.

The V gene is TRBV2, the J gene TRBJ1-1; a weak D match, TRBD1 (5 bases). CDR1 is SNHLY, CDR2 FYNNEI, per germline. The CDR3 length is 14 residues. With 0 bases removed from V and 5 bases from J, the gap between germline ends came to 10 bases. The CDR3 nucleotides read TGTGCCAGCAGTGAAGCGCTAAGGGGAACTGAAGCTTTCTTT. Amino acids: CASSEALRGTEAFF. Variable domain in full (rest from reference TRBV2 and TRBJ1-1): EPEVTQTPSHQVTQMGQEVILRCVPISNHLYFYWYRQILGQKVEFLVSFYNNEISEKSEIFDDQFSVERPDGSNFTLKIRSTKLEDSAMYFCASSEALRGTEAFFGQGTRLTVV.

J is TRBJ1-5 and V is TRBV6-5; TRBD1 is a possible D gene (6 bases). The germline CDR1 and CDR2 sequences are MNHEY and SVGAGI. Trimming pared 5 bases from V and 3 bases from J, leaving 11 bases between. The CDR3 totals 14 residues. This CDR3 is CASSTGFDNQPQHF. The CDR3 DNA follows: TGTGCCAGCAGTACAGGGTTCGACAATCAGCCCCAGCATTTT.

V gene TRBV19 combines with J gene TRBJ1-3, with 7 bases lining up with TRBD1. The length of the CDR3 is 17 residues. The germline CDR1 and CDR2 sequences are LNHDA and SQIVND (reference sequence). V lost 2 bases and J lost 0; bases outside the gene matches: 7. For the CDR3, the DNA is TGTGCCAGTAGTATAACAGGGGCCCTGCTCTCTGGAAACACCATATATTTT. Translated: CASSITGALLSGNTIYF.

This chain connects TRBV4-3 to TRBJ2-2, with 9 bases aligning to TRBD2. V lost 0 bases and J lost 4; bases outside the gene matches: 9. Germline assignment: CDR1 LGHNA and CDR2 YSLEER. The CDR3 spans 18 residues. CDR3 bases: TGCGCCAGCAGCCAAGATGGAACTAGCGGGCCCGGCACCGGGGAGCTGTTTTTT. Its translation is CASSQDGTSGPGTGELFF.

The chain carries TRBV18 and TRBJ2-7; tentatively, D is TRBD1 (5 bases). Trimming cost V 4 bases and J 9 bases, with 16 bases left between them. Per the germline V gene, CDR1 is KGHSH and CDR2 is LQKENI. This CDR3 contains 13 residues. This chain's CDR3 is CASSQGRDRGQYF. The CDR3 nucleotides are TGTGCCAGCTCACAGGGGCGCGATCGCGGGCAGTACTTC.